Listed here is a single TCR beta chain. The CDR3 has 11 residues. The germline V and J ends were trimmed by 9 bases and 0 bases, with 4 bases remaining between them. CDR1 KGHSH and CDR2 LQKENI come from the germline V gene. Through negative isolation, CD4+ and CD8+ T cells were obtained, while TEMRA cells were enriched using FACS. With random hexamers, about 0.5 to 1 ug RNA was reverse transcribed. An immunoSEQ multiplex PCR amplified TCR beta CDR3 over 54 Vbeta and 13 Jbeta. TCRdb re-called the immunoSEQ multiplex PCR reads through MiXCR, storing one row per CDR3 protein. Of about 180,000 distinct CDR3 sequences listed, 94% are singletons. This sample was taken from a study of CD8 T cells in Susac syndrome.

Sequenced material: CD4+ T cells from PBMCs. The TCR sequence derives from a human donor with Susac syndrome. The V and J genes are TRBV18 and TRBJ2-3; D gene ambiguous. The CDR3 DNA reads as TGTGCCAGTGAAAGCACAGATACGCAGTATTTT. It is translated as CASESTDTQYF.